The 6 T cell receptor beta chains given below trace back to one sample, sequenced in a study of blood T cell repertoires in COVID-19. Clones were read by immunoSEQ multiplex PCR, and TCRdb kept only the in-frame ones, dropping some. In the table there are 95,000 to 100,000 clones, around 87% of which are singletons. Sequencing used peripheral blood. All receptors come from a woman aged 25 to 39 with acute or convalescent COVID-19.

The chain links TRBV5-6 to TRBJ1-3; TRBD1 matches at 10 bases. Germline loops: CDR1 SGHDT, CDR2 YYEEEE. This CDR3 has 14 amino acids. With V trimmed by 5 bases and J by 7 bases, 6 bases remained unmatched. CDR3 in amino acids: CASRDDRGHNTIYF. For the CDR3, the DNA is TGTGCCAGCAGAGACGACAGGGGGCACAACACCATATATTTT.

This clone has just one count. V and J are TRBV3-1 (or the pseudogene TRBV3-2) and TRBJ1-2; tentative D call: TRBD1 (6 bases). Germline CDR1 reads LGHDT; CDR2 reads YNNKEL (reference sequence). This CDR3 has 11 residues. Trimming cost V 6 bases and J 8 bases, with 10 bases left between them. The CDR3 reads CASSPGGGYTF. The CDR3 nucleotides are TGTGCCAGCAGTCCGGGGGGCGGCTACACCTTC.

The chain recombines TRBV5-4 with TRBJ1-6, with D tentatively TRBD1 (5 bases). Germline CDR1 is SGHNT and CDR2 is YYREEE (reference sequence). This CDR3 has 15 residues. V shed 0 bases and J shed 9 bases, with 13 bases lying between them. CDR3 in DNA: TGTGCCAGCAGCTTGGGATATGGGGGGGGTTCACCCCTCCACTTT. Its translation: CASSLGYGGGSPLHF.

The chain employs TRBV6-6 and TRBJ2-7; no firm D call. The CDR3 has 16 amino acids. Germline V gene data show CDR1 as MNHNY and CDR2 as SVGAGI (reference sequence). Trimming removed 0 bases from V and 3 bases from J, with 15 bases in between. The CDR3 loop reads CASSYSGTAPNYEQYF. The CDR3 DNA reads TGTGCCAGCAGTTACTCAGGAACAGCCCCGAACTACGAGCAGTACTTC.

The V gene is TRBV30, the J gene TRBJ1-1, with 8 bases that match TRBD1. Germline CDR1 GTSNPN, CDR2 SVGIG (reference sequence). Trimming cost V 2 bases and J 5 bases; bases outside gene matches: 7. The CDR3 runs 14 residues. CDR3 sequence reads: CAWSPGQGMTEAFF. The CDR3 region has the DNA TGTGCCTGGAGTCCAGGACAGGGTATGACTGAAGCTTTCTTT.

The V and J genes are TRBV19 and TRBJ1-1; TRBD1 agrees at 8 bases. The V gene end was trimmed by 4 bases and the J gene end by 1 base; junction bases not matched to a gene: 5. This CDR3 comprises 15 residues. Germline-derived CDR1 and CDR2 are LNHDA and SQIVND (reference sequence). The CDR3, as DNA: TGTGCCAGTAGTACTCTAGGACAGGGGAACACTGAAGCTTTCTTT. This sequence encodes CASSTLGQGNTEAFF.